The T cell receptor beta chain described here comes from a study of patients and donors after allogeneic stem cell transplantation. CDR3 size: 12 residues. Per the germline V gene, CDR1 is SGDLS and CDR2 is YYNGEE. Trimming cost V 2 bases and J 5 bases, with 7 bases left between them. Via MiXCR, TCRdb re-called the RT-PCR reads, giving one row per CDR3 protein. The data show more than 850,000 distinct CDR3 sequences, under 20% seen once. The source is a human donor who was either an allogeneic HSCT recipient or a stem cell or donor lymphocyte infusion donor (not recorded which). It is not recorded whose cells these are; they may come from a transplant donor. Sample: blood, either unsorted or a sorted T cell fraction (not recorded which). This chain connects TRBV9 to TRBJ2-5; D call uncertain. The CDR3 spells CASSVYGETQYF. The CDR3 DNA is TGTGCCAGCAGCGTTTACGGGGAGACCCAGTACTTC. The whole variable domain, filled in from reference TRBV9 and TRBJ2-5, reads DSGVTQTPKHLITATGQRVTLRCSPRSGDLSVYWYQQSLDQGLQFLIQYYNGEERAKGNILERFSAQQFPDLHSELNLSSLELGDSALYFCASSVYGETQYFGPGTRLLVL.